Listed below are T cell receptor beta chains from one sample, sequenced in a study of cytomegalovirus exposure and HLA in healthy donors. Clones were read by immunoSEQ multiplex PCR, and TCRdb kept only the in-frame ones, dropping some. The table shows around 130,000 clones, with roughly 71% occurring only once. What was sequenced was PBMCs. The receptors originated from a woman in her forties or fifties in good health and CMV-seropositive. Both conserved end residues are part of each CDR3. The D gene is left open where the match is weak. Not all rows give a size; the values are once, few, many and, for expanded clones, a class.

TGTGCCAGTAGAGGGGTAGGATCGGATGGCTACACCTTC | CASRGVGSDGYTF | TRBJ1-2 | . | . | TRBV19
TGTGCCAGCAGCCCTCGACTCCCGGGACAGGGGGCGGGTTCACCCCTCCACTTT | CASSPRLPGQGAGSPLHF | TRBJ1-6 | TRBD1 | many | TRBV5-4
TGCGCCAGCAGCAGGGGACTCCAGAACACTGAAGCTTTCTTT | CASSRGLQNTEAFF | TRBJ1-1 | . | . | TRBV5-1
TGTGCCAGGGGGGGGCCAGTAGTCAATGAAAAACTGTTTTTT | CARGGPVVNEKLFF | TRBJ1-4 | . | . | TRBV6-1
TGTGCCACCCGAGGGCCTTACCGCCTGACAGATACGCAGTATTTT | CATRGPYRLTDTQYF | TRBJ2-3 | . | . | TRBV15
TGTGCCAGCAGCCCCCGGGACAGGGCAAGTTCCTACGAGCAGTACTTC | CASSPRDRASSYEQYF | TRBJ2-7 | TRBD1 | few | TRBV9
TGTGCCATCAGTGAGCCCAGGGGGCCAGGCACCGGGGAGCTGTTTTTT | CAISEPRGPGTGELFF | TRBJ2-2 | TRBD1 | . | TRBV10-3
TGTGCCTGGGGTGTACAAAGAAACACTGAAGCTTTCTTT | CAWGVQRNTEAFF | TRBJ1-1 | . | . | TRBV30
TGTGCCTGGAGTTTGGGGACAGGGAATCAGCCCCAGCATTTT | CAWSLGTGNQPQHF | TRBJ1-5 | TRBD1 | . | TRBV30
TGTGCCAGCAGCTTACCTGCAGGGAACTATTATGGCTACACCTTC | CASSLPAGNYYGYTF | TRBJ1-2 | . | . | TRBV7-9
TGTGCCAGCAGCCCGTCGACAGGGATTGGAAACACCATATATTTT | CASSPSTGIGNTIYF | TRBJ1-3 | TRBD1 | . | TRBV5-6
TGTGCCAGCAGCACTTTACAGGGGCCGGCCGGGGAGCTGTTTTTT | CASSTLQGPAGELFF | TRBJ2-2 | TRBD1 | . | TRBV7-8
TGTGCCAGCAGTTTAATTAACAGCATGAGTACGCAGTATTTT | CASSLINSMSTQYF | TRBJ2-3 | . | . | TRBV27
TGTGCCAGCAGTTCAGGACAAGAGAATTCACCCCTCCACTTT | CASSSGQENSPLHF | TRBJ1-6 | . | once | TRBV7-9
TGCGCCAGCCGGAGCGGGGGCGCGGGGGAGGAGACCCAGTACTTC | CASRSGGAGEETQYF | TRBJ2-5 | TRBD2 | . | TRBV27
TGTGCCACCAGCAGCAAAGGAGAGAACACCGGGGAGCTGTTTTTT | CATSSKGENTGELFF | TRBJ2-2 | . | . | TRBV15
TGCGCCAGCAGCCAAGTATTGAGGGGGGAGCTGTTTTTT | CASSQVLRGELFF | TRBJ2-2 | . | few | TRBV4-3
TGTGCCAGTAGTGTCACAGGGAGAAATCGCAATCAGCCCCAGCATTTT | CASSVTGRNRNQPQHF | TRBJ1-5 | . | . | TRBV19
TGTGCCAGCAGCTCAACAGGAGGGGAATCCTACGAGCAGTACTTC | CASSSTGGESYEQYF | TRBJ2-7 | . | . | TRBV7-9
TGTGCCAGCAGCTTGACCACCAACACCGGGACAGTTGAAAAACTGTTTTTT | CASSLTTNTGTVEKLFF | TRBJ1-4 | TRBD1 | . | TRBV13
TGTGCCAGCAGCCAAGCGCGCAGGGATGGTAATTCACCCCTCCACTTT | CASSQARRDGNSPLHF | TRBJ1-6 | . | . | TRBV4-2
TGTGCCAGCAGCTTCACCGGCCAAGAGACCCAGTACTTC | CASSFTGQETQYF | TRBJ2-5 | . | . | TRBV11-1
TGCGCCAGCAGCTTGGCGGGAAGCTCCTACGAGCAGTATTTC | CASSLAGSSYEQYF | TRBJ2-7 | . | . | TRBV5-1
TGTGCCATCAAGGAGGCCACAGTGAACACTGAAGCTTTCTTT | CAIKEATVNTEAFF | TRBJ1-1 | . | . | TRBV10-3
TGTGCCAGCAGCCACAGACAGGGGTCGACAGATACGCAGTATTTT | CASSHRQGSTDTQYF | TRBJ2-3 | TRBD1 | . | TRBV7-9
TGCGCCAGCATTAGTTACACCGGGGAGCTGTTTTTT | CASISYTGELFF | TRBJ2-2 | . | . | TRBV5-1
TGTGCCAGCAGTCCGAGGGCAGGGGGAGACTACGAGCAGTACTTC | CASSPRAGGDYEQYF | TRBJ2-7 | TRBD1 | . | TRBV27
TGTGCCAGCAGTTACGGTTGGCAGGGGAACACCGGGGAGCTGTTTTTT | CASSYGWQGNTGELFF | TRBJ2-2 | . | . | TRBV6-5
TGTGCCAGCAGGTCGGGGGAAGATCAGCCCCAGCATTTT | CASRSGEDQPQHF | TRBJ1-5 | . | . | TRBV2
TGTGCCAGCAGCCAAGTCCTGGACAGTGAAGCTTTCTTT | CASSQVLDSEAFF | TRBJ1-1 | . | . | TRBV14
TGTTCCTGGAGTGTTCCTACCCCTTTTGGAAACACCATATATTTT | CSWSVPTPFGNTIYF | TRBJ1-3 | . | once | TRBV30
TGTGCCAGCAGCCAAGAGTTCGGGGGGGTCCTCACAGATACGCAGTATTTT | CASSQEFGGVLTDTQYF | TRBJ2-3 | TRBD2 | . | TRBV4-2
TGCGCCAGCAGCCCCAATCCTAGCGGGGCCGCGAACACCGGGGAGCTGTTTTTT | CASSPNPSGAANTGELFF | TRBJ2-2 | TRBD2 | . | TRBV5-1
TGTGCCAGTAGTGAGACGGGGGGTACTGAAGCTTTCTTT | CASSETGGTEAFF | TRBJ1-1 | . | few | TRBV19
TGTGCCAGCAGCTCCCCGGGACTAGCGGGGCACTACAATGAGCAGTTCTTC | CASSSPGLAGHYNEQFF | TRBJ2-1 | TRBD2 | . | TRBV5-4
TGTGCCAGCAGCCCCCACCTCGACAGGGACTCACCCCTCCACTTT | CASSPHLDRDSPLHF | TRBJ1-6 | TRBD1 | . | TRBV9
TGTGCCAGCAGCCTAGAGGGGGCTAGCAATCAGCCCCAGCATTTT | CASSLEGASNQPQHF | TRBJ1-5 | TRBD1 | . | TRBV7-2
TGTGCCTGGAGTGTAATCGGAGCGGGGGGCTCAGATACGCAGTATTTT | CAWSVIGAGGSDTQYF | TRBJ2-3 | TRBD2 | . | TRBV30
TGTGCCAGCAGGGGAGACAGGGGAAGGGAACAGCCCCAGCATTTT | CASRGDRGREQPQHF | TRBJ1-5 | TRBD1 | . | TRBV2
TGTGCCAGTAGTTTAGGACAGGATTGGACTGAAGCTTTCTTT | CASSLGQDWTEAFF | TRBJ1-1 | TRBD1 | . | TRBV19
TGTGCCAGCAGCGAACAGCAGGGCAGTAATAATTCACCCCTCCACTTC | CASSEQQGSNNSPLHF | TRBJ1-6 | . | . | TRBV6-1
TGTGCCAGCAGCTTAGATCGACTGAGCGGGGGTACAACAGATACGCAGTATTTT | CASSLDRLSGGTTDTQYF | TRBJ2-3 | TRBD2 | . | TRBV11-2